The 5 T cell receptor beta chains in this list originate from one sample, sequenced in a study of cytomegalovirus exposure and HLA in healthy donors (dated by TCRdb to 2015 to 2018). Library method: the immunoSEQ multiplex PCR assay. For the multiplex PCR, a mixture combining 60 forward primers for TCR Vbeta segments and 13 reverse primers for TCR Jbeta segments was used. The table comes from immuneACCESS by way of TCRdb, which keeps in-frame sequences with V and J called. Part of the clones is missing from these tables; in studies checked, under half for an unresolved V gene and the rest for unknown reasons. The sample records around 140,000 clones, approximately 87% of which are singletons. Together, the top ten hold less than 2% of the sample. The sequencing input was PBMCs. The receptors come from a middle-aged man in good health and CMV-seronegative.

The V and J genes are TRBV9 and TRBJ2-5, with D possibly matching TRBD1 (6 bases). This CDR3 spans 14 amino acids. Germline CDR1 is SGDLS and CDR2 is YYNGEE. Deletions cut 4 bases from V and 5 bases from J, with 15 bases between. This CDR3 is CASSLGTSKETQYF. Here the CDR3 DNA reads TGTGCCAGCAGCCTCGGGACAAGTAAGGAGACCCAGTACTTC.

This chain connects TRBV6-5 to TRBJ2-7, with 7 positions matching TRBD1. Germline CDR1 reads MNHEY; CDR2 reads SVGAGI. CDR3 length: 13 amino acids. Trimming cost V 7 bases and J 7 bases; bases outside gene matches: 10. The CDR3 loop reads CASTTPTGREQYF. The CDR3 DNA reads TGTGCCAGCACCACACCGACAGGGCGGGAGCAGTACTTC.

The chain uses TRBV4-2 and TRBJ1-1; perhaps TRBD1 as D (6 bases). The CDR3 has 16 residues. V gave up 2 bases and J gave up 1 base, with 14 bases separating them. CDR1 LGHNA and CDR2 YNFKEQ come from the germline V gene. Written as DNA, the CDR3 is TGTGCCAGCAGCCAACAGACAGGCGCAGGGAACACTGAAGCTTTCTTT. Translating gives CASSQQTGAGNTEAFF.

The CDR3 nucleotides read TGTGCCAGCAGCCTTCTGACTAGCGGGAGGGCCGGCAATGAGCAGTTCTTC. It is translated as CASSLLTSGRAGNEQFF. This chain connects TRBV5-6 to TRBJ2-1, with TRBD2 identical over 14 bases. Per germline, CDR1 SGHDT and CDR2 YYEEEE. This CDR3 is built from 17 residues. Germline trimming cut 4 bases from V and 6 bases from J; bases unmatched to any gene: 9.

In this sample, this clone turned up a few times. The V gene is TRBV14, the J gene TRBJ1-6; D is ambiguous. V was clipped by 0 bases and J by 11 bases, with 11 bases between them. Germline V gene sequence: CDR1 SGHDN, CDR2 FVKESK. The CDR3 runs 14 residues. The CDR3, as DNA: TGTGCCAGCAGCCAAGATGTGGGGAGTGCACCCCTCCACTTT. Its protein product is CASSQDVGSAPLHF.